In its sample, the clone carrying this T cell receptor (beta chain) was seen many times. No antigen is known for it. The data were obtained in a study of regulatory T cells in long-lasting Graves disease. For the study at large: Treatment with antithyroid drugs for over 5 years, together with positive TSH receptor antibodies, meant persistent Graves' disease. Study observations and caveats: Relative to newly diagnosed Graves' patients, persistent ones had lower TCR diversity. Repertoires from persistent disease leaned toward TRBV28, TRBJ1-2 and TRBJ2-5.

The V gene's germline CDR1 is SGHNT and CDR2 YENEEA. The CDR3 extends over 13 amino acids. Trimming removed 4 bases at V and 2 bases at J, with 8 bases between. Assembly of TCR beta libraries relied on iRepertoire HTBI primers together with Arm-PCR of CDR3 regions. One entry per CDR3 protein, called by TCRdb with MiXCR from the multiplex PCR reads. The repertoire has around 460,000 distinct CDR3 sequences, around a fifth of them found once; the top ten carry about an eighth. Described time point: persistent/refractory GD, antithyroid drugs over 5 years with positive TRAb. The authors made the TCR library using RNA they extracted from PBMCs. It was American Thyroid Association guidelines that determined Graves' disease diagnosis.

The rearrangement links TRBV11-3 to TRBJ2-5; D gene ambiguous. This sequence was found in a female donor with Graves disease. Sequencing used peripheral blood mononuclear cells (PBMCs), obtained when the disease was refractory, from a patient treated with antithyroid drugs. In DNA form, the CDR3 reads TGTGCCAGCAGCTCCCCTAGTCAAGAGACCCAGTACTTC. The encoded protein is CASSSPSQETQYF.